A selection of T cell receptor beta chains follows, all from one sample in a study of neurological immune-mediated disorders. From the 5' RACE reads, TCRdb called clonotypes with MiXCR, one entry per CDR3 protein. Of about 62,000 distinct CDR3 sequences in the sample, 3.5% to 4.5% are singletons; the top ten hold roughly 2%. The sequencing input was PBMCs. Receptors were obtained from a woman in her forties or fifties with multiple sclerosis. Each CDR3 is given with its conserved first and last residue. A D gene is named only where the DNA matches it firmly. The size entry is marked missing in some rows and otherwise reads once, few, many or a size class.

TRBJ2-3	11	many	TRBV25-1	.	TGTGCCAGCAGTGAATGGGATACGCAGTATTTT	CASSEWDTQYF
TRBJ2-1	15	many	TRBV16	.	TGTGCCAGCAGCCTCTGGGGGGAGAGCTACAATGAGCAGTTCTTC	CASSLWGESYNEQFF
TRBJ2-5	14	many	TRBV20-1	TRBD2	TGCAGTGCTAGCCTAGCGGAGACTAAAGAGACCCAGTACTTC	CSASLAETKETQYF
TRBJ1-2	12	many	TRBV5-5	.	TGTGCCAGCACCGACAGTAACTATGGCTACACCTTC	CASTDSNYGYTF
TRBJ2-1	17	many	TRBV5-1	TRBD2	TGCGCCAGCAGCTTGGCCATAGGTCTAGCGGTTAACAATGAGCAGTTCTTC	CASSLAIGLAVNNEQFF
TRBJ2-7	15	.	TRBV27	TRBD2	TGTGCCAGCAGTCCCCTCGGGGGGGTTGGCCACGAGCAGTACTTC	CASSPLGGVGHEQYF
TRBJ2-1	15	many	TRBV4-1	.	TGCGCCAGCAGCCAAATACGCGACTCCTACAATGAGCAGTTCTTC	CASSQIRDSYNEQFF
TRBJ1-1	13	.	TRBV7-9	.	TGTGCCAGCAGCCCGTCCCGGGACACCGAAGCTTTCTTT	CASSPSRDTEAFF
TRBJ2-5	15	many	TRBV6-2/TRBV6-3	.	TGTGCCAGCAGTTACCCCGGTTCCCGACTGGAGACCCAGTACTTC	CASSYPGSRLETQYF
TRBJ2-5	14	many	TRBV20-1	.	TGCAGTGCTAGAGATGGGGGACGAACAGAGACCCAGTACTTC	CSARDGGRTETQYF
TRBJ1-5	12	many	TRBV7-9	.	TGTGCCAGCAGCTTTAAGGGTCAGCCCCAGCATTTT	CASSFKGQPQHF
TRBJ1-6	14	many	TRBV15	.	TGTGCCACCAGCGGACACATTCGGGGATCACCCCTCCACTTT	CATSGHIRGSPLHF
TRBJ2-3	18	many	TRBV4-3	TRBD2	TGCGCCAGCAGCCAGACCCCCCATAGCGGGAAGGACGCAGATACGCAGTATTTT	CASSQTPHSGKDADTQYF
TRBJ1-4	13	many	TRBV15	.	TGTGCCACCAGCCAGGCGATTAATGAAAAACTGTTTTTT	CATSQAINEKLFF
TRBJ2-1	15	many	TRBV5-1	TRBD2	TGCGCCAGCAGCCCGGGCGGTAGCGGGAGTAATGAGCAGTTCTTC	CASSPGGSGSNEQFF
TRBJ1-1	15	many	TRBV5-6	.	TGTGCCAGCAGCTTAACAGGGAAAGCGAACACTGAAGCTTTCTTT	CASSLTGKANTEAFF
TRBJ2-7	17	many	TRBV5-1	TRBD1	TGCGCCAGCAGCCAGTTTCGAAGACAGGGTGGATCCTACGAGCAGTACTTC	CASSQFRRQGGSYEQYF
TRBJ2-2	14	many	TRBV7-2	.	TGTGCCAGCAGCTTAGAACTAGTACCCGGGGAGCTGTTTTTT	CASSLELVPGELFF
TRBJ2-3	14	many	TRBV20-1	.	TGCAGTGCTCCCCTGGGGGGTGTCAGAGATACGCAGTATTTT	CSAPLGGVRDTQYF
TRBJ2-3	15	many	TRBV14	TRBD1	TGTGCCAGCAGCCAGGACAGGGGGCGAGGAGATACGCAGTATTTT	CASSQDRGRGDTQYF
TRBJ1-2	13	many	TRBV20-1	.	TGCAGTGCTAGTGATTCGGGAGACTATGGCTACACCTTC	CSASDSGDYGYTF
TRBJ2-7	15	many	TRBV7-9	TRBD1	TGTGCCAGCAGCCCGCCCGGGACAGGGAACGGCGAGCAGTACTTC	CASSPPGTGNGEQYF
TRBJ1-2	14	.	TRBV20-1	.	TGCAGTGCTAGAGATCCTAAAAGGGGAGAAAGCTACACCTTC	CSARDPKRGESYTF
TRBJ1-5	13	many	TRBV7-2	.	TGTGCCAGCAGCTTGTGGGTGTTTCAGCCCCAGAATTTT	CASSLWVFQPQNF
TRBJ2-7	14	many	TRBV5-1	.	TGCGCCAGCAGCTTGAGGCTAGCTTCCGACGAGCAGTACTTC	CASSLRLASDEQYF
TRBJ1-1	14	.	TRBV12-3/TRBV12-4	.	TGTGCCAGCAGATCCCAGACTACTAGGGGTCGGGCTTTCTTT	CASRSQTTRGRAFF
TRBJ1-6	15	many	TRBV12-3/TRBV12-4	.	TGTGCCAGCAGTCCCCAGATAGGATTAAATTCACCCCTCCACTTT	CASSPQIGLNSPLHF
TRBJ2-5	13	many	TRBV20-1	TRBD2	TGCAGTGCCGCGGGAGGGCTGGGAGAGACCCAGTACTTC	CSAAGGLGETQYF
TRBJ2-1	16	many	TRBV7-9	TRBD2	TGTGCCAGCAGCTCGATTAGCGGGAGGGCTCTGGATGAGCAGTTCTTC	CASSSISGRALDEQFF
TRBJ2-2	16	few	TRBV5-1	.	TGCGCCAGCAGCGAACAGGGTCTGGTAAACACCGGGGAGCTGTTTTTT	CASSEQGLVNTGELFF
TRBJ2-1	15	many	TRBV20-1	TRBD2	TGCAGTGCTAGGGGGACTAGCGGGAATATCGGTGAGCAGTTCTTC	CSARGTSGNIGEQFF
TRBJ1-5	16	many	TRBV6-2/TRBV6-3	.	TGTGCCAGCAGTTATCTCTCTTCGGTGGGGAATCAGCCCCAGCATTTT	CASSYLSSVGNQPQHF
TRBJ2-5	15	few	TRBV5-1	TRBD2	TGCGCCAGCAGCTTGGACCAGCTAGCGGGTGAGACCCAGTACTTC	CASSLDQLAGETQYF
TRBJ2-1	14	.	TRBV29-1	TRBD1	TGCAGCGTTGTGGGAGACAGGGGGCGCAATGAGCAGTTCTTC	CSVVGDRGRNEQFF
TRBJ2-1	17	many	TRBV2	.	TGTGCCAGCAGGGAACCTCAGGGACTCCCGGAGGAGCATGAGCAGTTCTTC	CASREPQGLPEEHEQFF
TRBJ1-1	14	.	TRBV6-5	TRBD1	TGTGCCAGCAGTTACCGGACAGGGGGCACTGAAGCTTTCTTT	CASSYRTGGTEAFF
TRBJ2-2	15	few	TRBV9	.	TGTGCCAGCAGCGTAGGGACGACGCCGGGCGGGGAGCTGTTTTTT	CASSVGTTPGGELFF
TRBJ2-4	13	many	TRBV20-1	.	TGCAGTGCGGGGGACTTAGCCAAAAACATTCAGTACTTC	CSAGDLAKNIQYF
TRBJ2-7	11	.	TRBV6-6	.	TGTGCCAGCAGAAAGAAATACGAGCAGTACTTC	CASRKKYEQYF
TRBJ2-6	16	many	TRBV27	.	TGTGCCAGCAGTTTACGGCGCCCTGGGGGGGCCAACGTCCTGACTTTC	CASSLRRPGGANVLTF
TRBJ2-7	12	many	TRBV6-2/TRBV6-3	TRBD1	TGTGCCAGCAGTTCCACTAGACAGGGGCAGTACTTC	CASSSTRQGQYF
TRBJ2-1	16	few	TRBV6-5	TRBD2	TGTGCCAGCAGTTCCCCACGGGAGGGAGCGTACAATGAGCAGTTCTTC	CASSSPREGAYNEQFF
TRBJ1-6	17	many	TRBV10-2	TRBD1	TGCGCCAGCAGTGAAGACAGGGGGAGCTCCTATAATTCACCCCTCAACTTT	CASSEDRGSSYNSPLNF
TRBJ2-1	15	.	TRBV5-1	.	TGCGCCAGCAACGAGGGGGGAAGCTCCTACAATGAGCAGTTCTTC	CASNEGGSSYNEQFF
TRBJ1-2	16	many	TRBV20-1	.	TGCAGTGCTAGAGATCGGAAGGGGACGACTAACTATGGCTACACCTTC	CSARDRKGTTNYGYTF
TRBJ2-3	15	many	TRBV5-1	.	TGCGCCAGCAGCCTGACAGGTTCTAGCACAGATACGCAGTATTTT	CASSLTGSSTDTQYF
TRBJ2-7	13	many	TRBV20-1	TRBD2	TGCAGTGCGCGGGGACTAGTTCCCTACGAGCAGTACTTC	CSARGLVPYEQYF
TRBJ2-7	14	many	TRBV7-9	.	TGTGCCAGCAGCCAACCCGGGTGGGGAAACGAGCAGTACTTC	CASSQPGWGNEQYF
TRBJ1-5	15	many	TRBV12-3/TRBV12-4	.	TGTGCCAGCAGACCGGGCTTGGAGGGCAATCAGCCCCAGCATTTT	CASRPGLEGNQPQHF
TRBJ1-3	15	many	TRBV5-6	.	TGTGCCAGCAGCTTGCGGACACGCTCTGGAAACACCATATATTTT	CASSLRTRSGNTIYF
TRBJ2-7	14	many	TRBV6-2/TRBV6-3	.	TGTGCCAGCAGTCCCGACGGGCGGCACTACGAGCAGTACTTC	CASSPDGRHYEQYF